These T cell receptor beta chains were read from a single sample in a study of Graves' ophthalmopathy and Graves' hyperthyroidism. TCRdb re-analysed the multiplex PCR reads in MiXCR, keeping a single row per CDR3 protein. The table shows some 750,000 distinct CDR3 sequences, with 40% occurring only once. Sequenced: peripheral blood. The receptor source for this set is an adult man with Graves' ophthalmopathy. CDR3s include the opening cysteine and the closing phenylalanine or tryptophan. The D gene is left open where the match is weak. Not all rows give a size; the values are once, few, many and, for expanded clones, a class.

d_gene | abundance | j_gene | v_gene | CDR3aa | CDR3nt
TRBD1 | . | TRBJ1-4 | TRBV10-3 | CASGGTGATNEKLFF | TGTGCCAGCGGTGGGACAGGGGCAACTAATGAAAAACTGTTTTTT
TRBD1 | many | TRBJ1-2 | TRBV29-1 | CSIGTGGPLGDYGYTF | TGCAGCATCGGGACAGGGGGCCCCCTGGGTGACTATGGCTACACCTTC
. | few | TRBJ1-5 | TRBV7-9 | CASSLGTPQNQHF | TGTGCCAGCAGCTTAGGGACGCCTCAGAACCAGCATTTT
TRBD1 | . | TRBJ1-2 | TRBV10-2 | CASSYSDRDPNYGYTF | TGTGCCAGCAGTTACTCGGACAGGGACCCTAACTATGGCTACACCTTC
. | few | TRBJ2-7 | TRBV12-3/TRBV12-4 | CASSLGNRYEQYF | TGTGCCAGCAGTTTGGGGAATCGGTACGAGCAGTACTTC
. | . | TRBJ2-2 | TRBV7-9 | CASSYAPRAFDGELFF | TGTGCCAGCAGCTACGCTCCCAGGGCTTTCGACGGGGAGCTGTTTTTT
. | . | TRBJ1-4 | TRBV7-9 | CASHSGDSEKLFF | TGTGCCAGCCACTCAGGGGACTCTGAAAAACTGTTTTTT
. | . | TRBJ2-6 | TRBV12-3/TRBV12-4 | CASSPTGGQRVPGANVLTF | TGTGCCAGCAGTCCTACGGGGGGACAGAGGGTCCCTGGGGCCAACGTCCTGACTTTC
. | . | TRBJ2-2 | TRBV20-1 | CSARDDTGELFF | TGCAGTGCTAGAGATGACACCGGGGAGCTGTTTTTT
TRBD2 | few | TRBJ2-5 | TRBV9 | CASSVGALAGGRETQYF | TGTGCCAGCAGCGTAGGTGCACTAGCGGGGGGCCGAGAGACCCAGTACTTC
. | many | TRBJ1-1 | TRBV19 | CASSIGQGVIGTEAFF | TGTGCCAGTAGTATTGGGCAGGGTGTAATCGGCACTGAAGCTTTCTTT
TRBD2 | many | TRBJ2-7 | TRBV29-1 | CSVASGRTYYEQYF | TGCAGCGTTGCTAGCGGGAGAACCTACTACGAGCAGTACTTC
TRBD2 | few | TRBJ2-2 | TRBV20-1 | CSASIGAGGLGELFF | TGCAGTGCTAGCATAGGAGCGGGAGGGCTCGGGGAGCTGTTTTTT
. | few | TRBJ2-7 | TRBV4-1 | CASSQDHTYEQYF | TGCGCCAGCAGCCAAGATCATACATACGAGCAGTACTTC
. | . | TRBJ1-3 | TRBV29-1 | CSVEDPGNTIYF | TGCAGCGTTGAAGACCCTGGAAACACCATATATTTT
. | . | TRBJ2-7 | TRBV7-2 | CASSRVQFYEQYF | TGTGCCAGCAGCCGCGTGCAATTCTACGAGCAGTACTTC
TRBD1 | . | TRBJ1-4 | TRBV29-1 | CRLTGQGNEKLFF | TGCAGGCTTACGGGACAGGGCAATGAAAAACTGTTTTTT
. | . | TRBJ1-1 | TRBV7-8 | CASSWADNTEAFF | TGTGCCAGCAGCTGGGCGGATAACACTGAAGCTTTCTTT
TRBD2 | few | TRBJ2-7 | TRBV6-1 | CASAGLAGVSHEQYF | TGTGCCAGCGCGGGACTAGCGGGGGTTTCCCACGAGCAGTACTTC
TRBD1 | many | TRBJ1-2 | TRBV25-1 | CASSDQGARGYTF | TGTGCCAGCAGTGATCAGGGGGCGCGCGGCTACACCTTC
TRBD1 | many | TRBJ1-1 | TRBV7-9 | CASSLEGGGGTEAFF | TGTGCCAGCAGCTTAGAAGGGGGCGGAGGCACTGAAGCTTTCTTT
. | . | TRBJ2-7 | TRBV7-2 | CASRGELSYEQYF | TGCGCCAGCCGAGGGGAACTGTCCTACGAGCAGTACTTC
. | many | TRBJ2-5 | TRBV7-9 | CASSLALGETQYF | TGTGCCAGCAGCTTGGCCCTAGGAGAGACCCAGTACTTC
. | many | TRBJ1-6 | TRBV7-9 | CASSATESPLHF | TGTGCCAGCAGCGCGACGGAATCACCCCTCCACTTT
. | . | TRBJ2-2 | TRBV9 | CASSPRQISTNTGELFF | TGTGCCAGCAGCCCTCGACAGATCTCTACAAACACCGGGGAGCTGTTTTTT
TRBD2 | . | TRBJ2-7 | TRBV20-1 | CSARDQPGGHEQYF | TGCAGTGCTAGAGATCAGCCGGGGGGGCACGAGCAGTACTTC
. | . | TRBJ1-1 | TRBV20-1 | CSATRDGSLRTEAFF | TGCAGTGCTACTCGGGACGGATCCCTTCGGACTGAAGCTTTCTTT
. | many | TRBJ2-5 | TRBV7-9 | CASSFGGEETQYF | TGTGCCAGCAGCTTTGGGGGAGAAGAGACCCAGTACTTC
. | . | TRBJ1-1 | TRBV24-1 | CASSLSNSGPVNTEAFF | TGTGCCAGCAGTTTATCAAATTCGGGGCCGGTGAACACTGAAGCTTTCTTT
TRBD1 | . | TRBJ2-7 | TRBV25-1 | CASSARDQDRVYEQYF | TGTGCCAGCAGTGCTAGAGATCAGGACAGGGTCTACGAGCAGTACTTC
. | many | TRBJ1-4 | TRBV29-1 | CSVGRRLGEKLFF | TGCAGCGTGGGGCGGCGATTGGGGGAAAAACTGTTTTTT
. | many | TRBJ2-2 | TRBV7-9 | CASSPISANTGELFF | TGTGCCAGCAGCCCCATTTCGGCGAACACCGGGGAGCTGTTTTTT
TRBD1 | . | TRBJ1-1 | TRBV7-9 | CASSKRSGTGATEAFF | TGTGCCAGCAGCAAACGATCCGGGACAGGGGCAACTGAAGCTTTCTTT
. | . | TRBJ1-6 | TRBV2 | CASTPPLHF | TGTGCCAGCACTCCGCCCCTCCACTTT
TRBD2 | . | TRBJ2-5 | TRBV7-2 | CASSLDGGVRETQYF | TGTGCCAGCAGCTTAGACGGGGGGGTACGGGAGACCCAGTACTTC
TRBD1 | few | TRBJ1-1 | TRBV4-1 | CASSQDVTGVNTEAFF | TGCGCCAGCAGCCAAGACGTAACAGGGGTAAACACTGAAGCTTTCTTT
. | . | TRBJ1-5 | TRBV7-9 | CASSRRGRNQPQHF | TGTGCCAGCAGCCGCAGGGGCCGCAATCAGCCCCAGCATTTT
TRBD1 | . | TRBJ1-2 | TRBV25-1 | CASSSPRQGVDGYTF | TGTGCCAGCAGTTCCCCTCGACAGGGGGTCGATGGCTACACCTTC
TRBD1 | many | TRBJ1-1 | TRBV7-9 | CASSLSGQESQAFF | TGTGCCAGCAGCTTATCGGGACAGGAAAGCCAAGCTTTCTTT
TRBD1 | many | TRBJ1-1 | TRBV19 | CASGGTVNTEAFF | TGTGCCAGTGGAGGGACAGTTAACACTGAAGCTTTCTTT
. | few | TRBJ1-1 | TRBV5-8 | CASSFRRDTEAFF | TGTGCCAGCAGCTTTAGACGAGACACTGAAGCTTTCTTT
. | many | TRBJ2-5 | TRBV7-3 | CASSFGAQETQYF | TGTGCCAGCAGCTTTGGTGCTCAAGAGACCCAGTACTTC
. | . | TRBJ2-7 | TRBV11-2 | CASSFTLSEGYEQYF | TGTGCCAGCAGCTTTACCCTTTCCGAGGGCTACGAGCAGTACTTC
. | . | TRBJ1-1 | TRBV2 | CASSLKVTEAFF | TGTGCCAGCAGTCTTAAGGTCACTGAAGCTTTCTTT
TRBD1 | once | TRBJ1-5 | TRBV24-1 | CATSDPGTGANNQPQHF | TGTGCCACCAGTGACCCAGGGACAGGGGCCAACAATCAGCCCCAGCATTTT
TRBD1 | . | TRBJ1-3 | TRBV5-1 | CASSPNRDRISGNTIYF | TGCGCCAGCAGCCCAAACCGGGACAGAATCTCTGGAAACACCATATATTTT
TRBD1 | . | TRBJ2-5 | TRBV6-5 | CASSRQGSGDQETQYF | TGTGCCAGCAGTCGACAGGGATCCGGGGACCAAGAGACCCAGTACTTC
TRBD1 | many | TRBJ1-2 | TRBV13 | CASSQKMTGDDGYTF | TGTGCCAGCAGTCAGAAAATGACAGGGGACGATGGCTACACCTTC
TRBD2 | many | TRBJ2-7 | TRBV10-2 | CASSEVAGSSYEQYF | TGCGCCAGCAGTGAAGTAGCGGGGAGCTCCTACGAGCAGTACTTC
TRBD2 | . | TRBJ2-7 | TRBV6-5 | CASGPSGGYEQYF | TGTGCCAGCGGTCCTAGCGGGGGTTACGAGCAGTACTTC
. | few | TRBJ2-7 | TRBV15 | CATSRDHPGIDPYEQYF | TGTGCCACCAGCAGAGATCACCCGGGGATCGATCCCTACGAGCAGTACTTC
TRBD1 | . | TRBJ1-1 | TRBV15 | CATSSELSGQGEAFF | TGTGCCACCAGCAGTGAACTCTCCGGACAGGGTGAAGCTTTCTTT
TRBD2 | . | TRBJ2-5 | TRBV2 | CASSRQLNSGGTQETQYF | TGTGCCAGCAGCCGCCAATTAAATAGCGGGGGGACACAAGAGACCCAGTACTTC
. | many | TRBJ1-1 | TRBV9 | CASSTRTATEAFF | TGTGCCAGCAGCACACGGACGGCGACTGAAGCTTTCTTT